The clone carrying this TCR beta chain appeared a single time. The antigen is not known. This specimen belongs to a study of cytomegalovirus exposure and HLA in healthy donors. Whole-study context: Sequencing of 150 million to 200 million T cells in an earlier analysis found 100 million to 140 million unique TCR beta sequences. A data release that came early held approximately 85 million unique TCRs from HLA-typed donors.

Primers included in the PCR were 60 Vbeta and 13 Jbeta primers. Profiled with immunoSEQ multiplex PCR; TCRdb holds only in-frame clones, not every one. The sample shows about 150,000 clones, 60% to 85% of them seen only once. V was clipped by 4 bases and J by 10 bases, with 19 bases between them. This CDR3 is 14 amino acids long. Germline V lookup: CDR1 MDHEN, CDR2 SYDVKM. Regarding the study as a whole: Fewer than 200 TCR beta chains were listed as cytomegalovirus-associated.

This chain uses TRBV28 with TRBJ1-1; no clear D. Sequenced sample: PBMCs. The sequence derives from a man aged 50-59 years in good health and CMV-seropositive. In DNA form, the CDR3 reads TGTGCCAGCAGTTACGGAGGAACCGAAGGCGGAGCTTTCTTT. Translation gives CASSYGGTEGGAFF.